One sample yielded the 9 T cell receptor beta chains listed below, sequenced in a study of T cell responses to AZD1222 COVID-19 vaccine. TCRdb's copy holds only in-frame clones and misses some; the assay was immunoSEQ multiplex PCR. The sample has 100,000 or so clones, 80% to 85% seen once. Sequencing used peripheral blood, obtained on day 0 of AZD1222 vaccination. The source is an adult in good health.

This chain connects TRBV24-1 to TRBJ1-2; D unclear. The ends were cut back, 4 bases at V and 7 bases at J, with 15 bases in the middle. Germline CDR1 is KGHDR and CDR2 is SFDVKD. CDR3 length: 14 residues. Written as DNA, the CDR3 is TGTGCCACCAGTGACCCCCTATTCCGGCGTGGCTACACCTTC. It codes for CATSDPLFRRGYTF.

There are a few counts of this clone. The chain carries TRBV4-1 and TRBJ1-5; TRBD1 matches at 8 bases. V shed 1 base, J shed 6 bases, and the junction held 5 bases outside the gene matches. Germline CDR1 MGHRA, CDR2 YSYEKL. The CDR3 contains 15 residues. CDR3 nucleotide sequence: TGCGCCAGCAGCCAAGCAGGGGGCGAGAGTCAGCCCCAGCATTTT. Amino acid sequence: CASSQAGGESQPQHF.

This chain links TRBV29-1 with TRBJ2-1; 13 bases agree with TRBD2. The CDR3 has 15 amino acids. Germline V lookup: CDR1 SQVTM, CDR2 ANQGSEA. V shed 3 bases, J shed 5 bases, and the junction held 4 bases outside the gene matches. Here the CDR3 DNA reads TGCAGCGTTGATTCACTAGCGGGGGGGAACAATGAGCAGTTCTTC. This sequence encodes CSVDSLAGGNNEQFF.

This CDR3 is CASSLGGGPYEQYF. The CDR3 region has the DNA TGTGCCAGCAGCTTAGGTGGCGGCCCCTACGAGCAGTACTTC. J is TRBJ2-7 and V is TRBV11-2; D gene uncertain. The germline V gene has CDR1 SGHAT and CDR2 FQNNGV. The CDR3 is 14 amino acids. Trimming removed 1 base at V and 2 bases at J, with 9 bases between.

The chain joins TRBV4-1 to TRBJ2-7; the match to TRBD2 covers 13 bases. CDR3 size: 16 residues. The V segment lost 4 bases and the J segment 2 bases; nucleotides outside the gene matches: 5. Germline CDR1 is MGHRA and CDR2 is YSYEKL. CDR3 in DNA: TGCGCCAGCAGCCGAGGGACTAGCGGGGAAACCTACGAGCAGTACTTC. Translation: CASSRGTSGETYEQYF.

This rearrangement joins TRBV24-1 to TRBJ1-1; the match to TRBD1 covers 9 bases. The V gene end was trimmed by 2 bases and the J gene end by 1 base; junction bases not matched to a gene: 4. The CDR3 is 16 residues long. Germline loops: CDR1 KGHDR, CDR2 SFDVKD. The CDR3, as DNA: TGTGCCACCAGTGATTCGGGACAGGGAAGGAACACTGAAGCTTTCTTT. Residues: CATSDSGQGRNTEAFF.

As DNA, the CDR3 is TGTGCCAGCAGCGTAGACATTGTAGGAACTAATGAAAAACTGTTTTTT. This translates into CASSVDIVGTNEKLFF. V gene TRBV9 combines with J gene TRBJ1-4, with no clear D. V was trimmed by 0 bases and J by 1 base, leaving 10 bases between them. Germline V CDR1 and CDR2: SGDLS, YYNGEE. This CDR3 contains 16 residues.

For the CDR3, the DNA is TGTGCCAGCTCACCACCGACCCGCGAGGATGGCTACACCTTC. Its translation: CASSPPTREDGYTF. The rearrangement links TRBV18 to TRBJ1-2; D gene ambiguous. In germline, CDR1 is KGHSH, CDR2 LQKENI. V lost 0 bases to trimming and J lost 6 bases, with 11 bases between them. The CDR3 consists of 14 residues.

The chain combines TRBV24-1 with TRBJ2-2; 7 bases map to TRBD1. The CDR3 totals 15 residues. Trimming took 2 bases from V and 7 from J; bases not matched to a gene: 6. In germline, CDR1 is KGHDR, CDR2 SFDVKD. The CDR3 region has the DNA TGTGCCACCAGTGATTATACAGGGGCGGGCGGGGAGCTGTTTTTT. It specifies CATSDYTGAGGELFF.